The rows below give T cell receptor beta chains drawn from one sample of a study of radiotherapy plus CTLA-4 blockade in lung cancer. Produced via immunoSEQ multiplex PCR; TCRdb's table is partial and in-frame only. The table includes about 60,000 clones, around 86% detected once. Here the sequenced sample was peripheral blood, taken from a patient treated with radiotherapy plus ipilimumab. The receptors come from a human donor with non-small cell lung cancer who had a partial response to radiotherapy plus ipilimumab. Both conserved end residues are part of each CDR3. The D gene is left open where the match is weak. For some rows the clone size is stated as once, few or many, or as a class when expanded; others skip it.

d_call	cdr3_length	clone_size	j_call	v_call	cdr3_nt	cdr3_aa
TRBD1	15	few	TRBJ2-3	TRBV5-5	TGTGCCAGCAGCTTGGACAGGGGGAGCACAGATACGCAGTATTTT	CASSLDRGSTDTQYF
TRBD1	15	-	TRBJ1-4	TRBV10-3	TGTGCCATCAGCGCGGACAGGGCGGCTAATGAAAAACTGTTTTTT	CAISADRAANEKLFF
-	12	-	TRBJ2-7	TRBV2	TGTGCCAGCAGAGACCGAGGCCACGAGCAGTACTTC	CASRDRGHEQYF
TRBD2	16	-	TRBJ2-1	TRBV11-2	TGTGCCAGCAGCGTTAGCGGGAGCAGCTCCTACAATGAGCAGTTCTTC	CASSVSGSSSYNEQFF
TRBD1	15	-	TRBJ1-4	TRBV30	TGTGCCTGGATCCACGGACAGGGCGCGAATGAAAAACTGTTTTTT	CAWIHGQGANEKLFF
TRBD1	14	-	TRBJ1-2	TRBV2	TGTGCCAGCAGACCTCGAGGGACAGGGAACGGCTACACCTTC	CASRPRGTGNGYTF
-	12	-	TRBJ1-2	TRBV6-5	TGTGCCAGCAACGACCCAGGGGTTGGCTACACCTTC	CASNDPGVGYTF
-	15	-	TRBJ2-6	TRBV28	TGTGCCAGCAGCTCAACAGGTGCCGGGGCCAACGTCCTGACTTTC	CASSSTGAGANVLTF
TRBD2	15	-	TRBJ2-1	TRBV5-1	TGCGCCAGCAGCTTAGCGGGGGACTCCCCGAATGAGCAGTTCTTC	CASSLAGDSPNEQFF
-	14	once	TRBJ1-1	TRBV19	TGTGCCAGTAGTCCCCCAGGGACAAGGGGATATGCTTTCTTT	CASSPPGTRGYAFF
-	15	-	TRBJ1-1	TRBV28	TGTGCCAGCAGTTTGGGTCCCAGGGCGAACACTGAAGCTTTCTTT	CASSLGPRANTEAFF
-	14	-	TRBJ1-2	TRBV28	TGTGCCAGCACGATAAAGAGTAACTTTCGGGGCTACACCTTC	CASTIKSNFRGYTF
-	14	-	TRBJ2-7	TRBV7-6	TGTGCCAGCAGCCCGAGAGGCGGGATATACGAGCAGTACTTC	CASSPRGGIYEQYF
-	13	-	TRBJ1-1	TRBV18	TGTGCCAGCTCACCACGAGCGGGCACTGAAGCTTTCTTT	CASSPRAGTEAFF
TRBD1	12	-	TRBJ1-2	TRBV29-1	TGCAGCGGGGGACAGACAGGGAAAGGCTACACCTTC	CSGGQTGKGYTF
TRBD1	14	-	TRBJ1-1	TRBV28	TGTGCCACCTGGGCTCGACAGGGGGGGACTGAAGCTTTCTTT	CATWARQGGTEAFF
-	13	-	TRBJ1-5	TRBV15	TGTGCCACCAGCAGAGAGCAGGATCAGCCCCAGCATTTT	CATSREQDQPQHF
-	15	-	TRBJ1-5	TRBV19	TGTGCCACCGCGGAAAGGAGGGGAACGGGTCAGCCCCAGCATTTT	CATAERRGTGQPQHF
TRBD1	14	-	TRBJ1-5	TRBV6-5	TGTGCCAGCAGTTTCCGAACAGGGGATCAGCCCCAGCATTTT	CASSFRTGDQPQHF
TRBD1	15	-	TRBJ2-1	TRBV30	TGTGCCTGGACCGCCCGGGACAGGGAGATCAATGAGCAGTTCTTC	CAWTARDREINEQFF
-	16	-	TRBJ2-2	TRBV27	TGTGCCAGCAGTTCGCCTCCCCGACAGGTTGGCGGGGAGCTGTTTTTT	CASSSPPRQVGGELFF
-	13	-	TRBJ2-1	TRBV19	TGTGCCAGTAGTATAGAGGCTAGCTATGAGCAGTTCTTC	CASSIEASYEQFF
TRBD2	13	-	TRBJ2-7	TRBV7-3	TGTGCCAGCAGCTTAACGGGAGGGGTCGAGCAGTACTTC	CASSLTGGVEQYF
TRBD2	14	-	TRBJ2-1	TRBV29-1	TGCAGCGGCGCCGGGACTAGTGTGTTAGGTGAGCAGTTCTTC	CSGAGTSVLGEQFF
-	14	-	TRBJ2-7	TRBV27	TGTGCCAGCAGTTTATCGGGTCAGGCAGGCGAGCAGTACTTC	CASSLSGQAGEQYF
-	14	-	TRBJ2-1	TRBV6-4	TGTGCCAGCAGCGCCGGGACAACCGCCAATGAGCAGTTCTTC	CASSAGTTANEQFF
TRBD2	16	-	TRBJ2-5	TRBV5-4	TGTGCCAGCAGCTTGGGAAGCGGGAGCGCAGGGGAGACCCAGTACTTC	CASSLGSGSAGETQYF